This TCR beta chain was captured by sequencing in a study of T cell changes during pregnancy in multiple sclerosis. There are 14 residues in the CDR3. Trimming cost V 8 bases and J 2 bases, with 15 bases left between them. Germline assignment: CDR1 MGHDK and CDR2 SYGVNS. The repertoire was sequenced with immunoSEQ multiplex PCR; TCRdb's copy has only in-frame clones and lacks some. Of about 73,000 clones listed, 85% to 90% are singletons. The chain is built from TRBV25-1 and TRBJ2-5; D may be TRBD2 (5 bases). The sequence came from a female donor in good health, enrolled as a control in a pregnancy study. Sequencing used peripheral blood, obtained after pregnancy. CDR3 protein: CASSGIAPQETQYF. The CDR3 nucleotides are TGTGCCAGCTCCGGGATAGCCCCGCAAGAGACCCAGTACTTC.